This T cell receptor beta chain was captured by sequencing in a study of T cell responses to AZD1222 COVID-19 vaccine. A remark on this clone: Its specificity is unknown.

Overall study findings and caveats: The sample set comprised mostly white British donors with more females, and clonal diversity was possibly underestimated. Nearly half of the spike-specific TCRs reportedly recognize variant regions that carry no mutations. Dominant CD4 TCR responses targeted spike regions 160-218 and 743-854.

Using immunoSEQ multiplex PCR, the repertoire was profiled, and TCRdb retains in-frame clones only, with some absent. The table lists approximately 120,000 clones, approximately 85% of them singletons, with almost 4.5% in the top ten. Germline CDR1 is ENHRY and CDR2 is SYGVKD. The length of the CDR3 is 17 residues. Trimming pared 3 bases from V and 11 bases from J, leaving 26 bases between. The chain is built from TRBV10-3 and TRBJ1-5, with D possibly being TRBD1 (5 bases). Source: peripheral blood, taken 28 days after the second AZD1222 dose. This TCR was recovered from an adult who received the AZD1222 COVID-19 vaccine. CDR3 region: CAISDPQIGDRDLTQHF. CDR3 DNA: TGTGCCATCAGTGACCCCCAAATAGGGGACCGAGATTTGACCCAGCATTTT.